This T cell receptor beta chain was found in a study of cytomegalovirus exposure and HLA in healthy donors. In the study overall: Findings of an earlier analysis included 90 million to 120 million unique TCR beta sequences from roughly 180 million T cells.

Researchers ran the PCR with 60 Vbeta and 13 Jbeta primers. TCRdb's table, derived via immunoSEQ multiplex PCR, lists solely in-frame clones and lacks some. The top ten clones hold 6.5% to 9% of a sample with about 150,000 clones, 75% of them seen once. Study-level findings and limits: Sequencing artifact likely explains a cluster of highly shared sequence variants. In an earlier analysis, productive rearrangement rates for most beta V segments clustered near 87% or 30%.

As concerns this clone: Its antigen is unknown.

The sequenced sample consisted of PBMCs. This receptor was taken from a man under 40 in good health and CMV-seronegative.

CDR3: CASSRDYQQYF. As DNA, the CDR3 is TGTGCCAGCAGTAGAGATTACCAGCAGTACTTC. The genes are TRBV5-8 and TRBJ2-7; the D is unclear. V lost 5 bases and J lost 8, with 11 bases in between. There are 11 residues in the CDR3. The V gene's germline CDR1 is SGHTS and CDR2 YDEGEE.